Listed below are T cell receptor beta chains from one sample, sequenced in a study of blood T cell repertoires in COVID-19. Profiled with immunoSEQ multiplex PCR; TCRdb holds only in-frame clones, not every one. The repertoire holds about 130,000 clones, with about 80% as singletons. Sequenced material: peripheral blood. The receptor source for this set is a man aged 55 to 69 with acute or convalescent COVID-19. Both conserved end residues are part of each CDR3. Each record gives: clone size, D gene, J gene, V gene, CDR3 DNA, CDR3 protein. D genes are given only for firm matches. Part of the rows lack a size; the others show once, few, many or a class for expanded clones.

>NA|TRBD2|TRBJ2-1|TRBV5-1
TGCGCCAGCAGCCCCCCCGGGGTAGCGGGAGGTGTTACCTACAATGAGCAGTTCTTC
CASSPPGVAGGVTYNEQFF
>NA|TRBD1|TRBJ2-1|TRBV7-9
TGTGCCAGCAGCTTGGGGACAGCAGACAATGAGCAGTTCTTC
CASSLGTADNEQFF
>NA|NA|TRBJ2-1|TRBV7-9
TGTGCCAGCAGCCCACGTCAGGGCCGGCCCCAGAACAATGAGCAGTTCTTC
CASSPRQGRPQNNEQFF
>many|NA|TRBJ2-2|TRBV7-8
TGTGCCAGCAGCCCCCCCCTGCGGGAACGCACCGGGGAGCTGTTTTTT
CASSPPLRERTGELFF
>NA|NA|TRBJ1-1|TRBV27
TGTGCCAGCAGTTCTCAGGGGAGCACTGAAGCTTTCTTT
CASSSQGSTEAFF
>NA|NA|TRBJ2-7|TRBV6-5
TGTGCCACCAGGCGAGGGGGCTCGGCGGGGTACGAGCAGTACTTC
CATRRGGSAGYEQYF
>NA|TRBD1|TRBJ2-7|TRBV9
TGTGCCAGCAGCGCAGGGGGACCAGCGGACCAGCAGTACTTC
CASSAGGPADQQYF
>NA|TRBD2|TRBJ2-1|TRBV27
TGTGCCAGCAGTTTAGAAGCGGGAGAGAGACTCTACAATGAGCAGTTCTTC
CASSLEAGERLYNEQFF
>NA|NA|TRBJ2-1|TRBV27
TGTGCCAGCACCCGAGGGGGTCCTATCTACAATGAGCAGTTCTTC
CASTRGGPIYNEQFF
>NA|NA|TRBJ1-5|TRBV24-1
TGTGCCACCAGTGATGGGGGGGCTGGTCAGCCCCAGCATTTT
CATSDGGAGQPQHF
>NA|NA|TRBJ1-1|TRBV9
TGTGCCAGCAGCGTATCAACCGGGACAACTGAAGCTTTCTTT
CASSVSTGTTEAFF
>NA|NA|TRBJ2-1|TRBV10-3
TGTGCCATCGGGGGGTGGACTCCTGGGGATGAGCAGTTCTTC
CAIGGWTPGDEQFF
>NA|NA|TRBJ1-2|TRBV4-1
TGCGCCAGCAGCCAGCCGACCAGGGGCGGCTATGGCTACACCTTC
CASSQPTRGGYGYTF
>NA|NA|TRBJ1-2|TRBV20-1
TGCAGTGCTAGGGGGAGGGAGGGCTACACCTTC
CSARGREGYTF
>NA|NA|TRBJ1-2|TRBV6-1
TGTGCCAGCAGTGAATGGGGCAGGCTGAACTATGGCTACACCTTC
CASSEWGRLNYGYTF